Shown below are 6 T cell receptor beta chains from a single sample sequenced in a study of cytomegalovirus exposure and HLA in healthy donors. A multiplex PCR was run with 60 Vbeta primers and 13 Jbeta primers. The repertoire was sequenced with immunoSEQ multiplex PCR; TCRdb's copy has only in-frame clones and lacks some. Of approximately 74,000 clones listed, 65% to 85% are singletons. Sequencing was carried out using PBMCs. The receptors here all came from a woman in her twenties or thirties in good health and CMV-seronegative.

The chain links TRBV5-6 to TRBJ1-5; 9 nucleotides agree with TRBD1. The germline V gene encodes CDR1 SGHDT and CDR2 YYEEEE. The J segment lost 2 bases and the V segment lost 3 bases, leaving 12 bases of the junction unmatched. The CDR3 is made up of 18 amino acids. The CDR3: CASSSRWTGEKRNQPQHF. CDR3 sequence (DNA): TGTGCCAGCAGCTCCCGGTGGACAGGGGAGAAGCGCAATCAGCCCCAGCATTTT.

The chain carries TRBV7-9 and TRBJ2-2; TRBD1 agrees at 7 bases. The CDR3 extends over 15 amino acids. J lost 4 bases, V lost 7 bases, and 9 bases had no gene match. Germline V gives CDR1 SEHNR, CDR2 FQNEAQ (reference sequence). The DNA of the CDR3 is TGTGCCAGCACCCCCGGGACAGACTTCACCGGGGAGCTGTTTTTT. Translating it yields CASTPGTDFTGELFF.

The J gene is TRBJ2-7, the V gene TRBV5-8; 7 bases match TRBD1. The CDR3 loop spans 13 amino acids. Germline V lookup: CDR1 SGHTS, CDR2 YDEGEE. Germline trimming cut 2 bases from V and 8 bases from J; bases unmatched to any gene: 7. DNA of the CDR3: TGTGCCAGCAGCTTTACAACAGGGGCGAAGCAGTACTTC. Its protein product is CASSFTTGAKQYF.

J is TRBJ2-3 and V is TRBV11-3, with 8 nucleotides matching TRBD2. V was pared by 5 bases and J by 6 bases, with 16 bases of the junction left unmatched. In germline, CDR1 is SGHNT, CDR2 YENEEA. The CDR3 contains 17 residues. The CDR3 region is CASSRGRLASGRDTQYF. CDR3 DNA sequence: TGTGCCAGCAGCCGCGGCAGACTAGCGTCCGGGAGGGATACGCAGTATTTT.

V gene TRBV28 combines with J gene TRBJ1-6, with unresolved D. Germline assignment: CDR1 MDHEN and CDR2 SYDVKM. With 3 bases removed from V and 4 bases from J, the gap between germline ends came to 19 bases. The CDR3 contains 18 residues. The chain's CDR3 is CASSLHHWAGRYNSPLHF. The DNA of the CDR3 is TGTGCCAGCAGTTTGCACCATTGGGCGGGAAGGTATAATTCACCCCTCCACTTT.

The chain employs TRBV6-1 and TRBJ1-1; the match to TRBD1 covers 9 bases. CDR3 size: 13 residues. V lost 6 bases to trimming and J lost 5 bases; unmatched junction nucleotides: 4. From germline, CDR1 is MNHNS and CDR2 SASEGT. For the CDR3, the DNA is TGTGCCAGCAGCCCCGGACAGGGGACTGAAGCTTTCTTT. Translated, it gives CASSPGQGTEAFF.